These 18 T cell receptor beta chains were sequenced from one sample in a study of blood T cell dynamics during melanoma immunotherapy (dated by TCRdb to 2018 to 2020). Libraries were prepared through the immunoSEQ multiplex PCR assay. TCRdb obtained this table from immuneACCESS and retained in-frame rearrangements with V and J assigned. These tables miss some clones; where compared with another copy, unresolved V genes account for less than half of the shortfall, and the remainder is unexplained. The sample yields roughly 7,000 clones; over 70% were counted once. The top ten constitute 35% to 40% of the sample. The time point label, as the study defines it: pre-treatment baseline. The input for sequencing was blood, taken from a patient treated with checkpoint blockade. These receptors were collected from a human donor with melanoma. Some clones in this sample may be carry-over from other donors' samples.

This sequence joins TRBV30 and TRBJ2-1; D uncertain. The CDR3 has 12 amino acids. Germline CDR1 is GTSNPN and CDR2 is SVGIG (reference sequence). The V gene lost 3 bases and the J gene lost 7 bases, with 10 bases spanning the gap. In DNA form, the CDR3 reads TGTGCCTGGAGCGGTCTTGGGAATGAGCAGTTCTTC. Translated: CAWSGLGNEQFF.

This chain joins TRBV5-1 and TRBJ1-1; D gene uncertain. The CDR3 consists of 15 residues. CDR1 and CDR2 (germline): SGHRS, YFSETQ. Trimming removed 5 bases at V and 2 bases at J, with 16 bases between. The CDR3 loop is CASRSLMSSNTEAFF. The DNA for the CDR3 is TGCGCCAGCAGGTCATTAATGTCCAGTAACACTGAAGCTTTCTTT.

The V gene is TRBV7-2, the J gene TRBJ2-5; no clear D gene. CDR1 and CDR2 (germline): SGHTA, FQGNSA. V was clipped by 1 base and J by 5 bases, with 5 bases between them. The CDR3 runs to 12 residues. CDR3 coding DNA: TGTGCCAGCAGCTTAGGCATTGAGACCCAGTACTTC. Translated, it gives CASSLGIETQYF.

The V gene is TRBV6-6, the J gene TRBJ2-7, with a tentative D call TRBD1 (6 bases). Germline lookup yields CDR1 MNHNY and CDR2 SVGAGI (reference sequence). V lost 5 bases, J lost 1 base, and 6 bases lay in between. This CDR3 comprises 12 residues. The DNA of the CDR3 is TGTGCCAGCAGTGGACAGTCCTACGAGCAGTACTTC. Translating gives CASSGQSYEQYF.

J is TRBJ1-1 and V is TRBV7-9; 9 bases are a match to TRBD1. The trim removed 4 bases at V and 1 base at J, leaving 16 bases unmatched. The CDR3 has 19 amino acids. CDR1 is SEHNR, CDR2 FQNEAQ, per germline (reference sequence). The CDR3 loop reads CASSSQYRGPERENTEAFF. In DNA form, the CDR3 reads TGTGCCAGCAGCTCACAATACAGGGGGCCCGAAAGGGAGAACACTGAAGCTTTCTTT.

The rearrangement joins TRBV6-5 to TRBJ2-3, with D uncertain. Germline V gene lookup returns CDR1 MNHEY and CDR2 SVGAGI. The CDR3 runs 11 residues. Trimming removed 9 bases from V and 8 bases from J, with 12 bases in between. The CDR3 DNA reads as TGTGCCAGTGGAGACGTAGTTACGCAGTATTTT. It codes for CASGDVVTQYF.

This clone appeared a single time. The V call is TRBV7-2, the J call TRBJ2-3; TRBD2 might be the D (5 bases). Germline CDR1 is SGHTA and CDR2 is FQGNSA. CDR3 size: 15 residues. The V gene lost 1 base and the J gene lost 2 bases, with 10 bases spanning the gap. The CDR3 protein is CASSLVRGYTDTQYF. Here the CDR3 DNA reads TGTGCCAGCAGCTTAGTCCGGGGATACACAGATACGCAGTATTTT.

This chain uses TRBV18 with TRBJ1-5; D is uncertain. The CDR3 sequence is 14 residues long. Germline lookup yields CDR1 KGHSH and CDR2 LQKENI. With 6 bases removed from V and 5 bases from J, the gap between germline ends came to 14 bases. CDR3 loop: CASSPETGDQPQHF. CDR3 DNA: TGTGCCAGCTCGCCAGAGACTGGAGATCAGCCCCAGCATTTT.

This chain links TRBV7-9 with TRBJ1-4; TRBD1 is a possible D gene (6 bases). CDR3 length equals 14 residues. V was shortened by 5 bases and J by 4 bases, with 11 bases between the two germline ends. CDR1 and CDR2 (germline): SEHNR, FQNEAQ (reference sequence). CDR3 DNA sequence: TGTGCCAGCAGCCCGCAGGGGAGTAATGAAAAACTGTTTTTT. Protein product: CASSPQGSNEKLFF.

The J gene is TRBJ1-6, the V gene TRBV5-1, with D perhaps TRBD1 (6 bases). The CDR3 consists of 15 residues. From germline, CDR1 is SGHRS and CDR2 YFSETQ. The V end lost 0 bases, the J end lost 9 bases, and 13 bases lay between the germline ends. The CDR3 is CASSLEGTRGSPLHF. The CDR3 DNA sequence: TGCGCCAGCAGCTTGGAGGGGACCAGGGGTTCACCCCTCCACTTT. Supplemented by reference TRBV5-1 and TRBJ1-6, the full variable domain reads KAGVTQTPRYLIKTRGQQVTLSCSPISGHRSVSWYQQTPGQGLQFLFEYFSETQRNKGNFPGRFSGRQFSNSRSEMNVSTLELGDSALYLCASSLEGTRGSPLHFGNGTRLTVT.

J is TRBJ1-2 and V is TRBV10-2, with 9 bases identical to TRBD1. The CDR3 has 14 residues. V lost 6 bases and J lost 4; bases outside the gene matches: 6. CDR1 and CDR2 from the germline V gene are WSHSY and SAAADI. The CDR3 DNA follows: TGCGCCAGCAGAGGGACAGGGTATTCCTATGGCTACACCTTC. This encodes CASRGTGYSYGYTF.

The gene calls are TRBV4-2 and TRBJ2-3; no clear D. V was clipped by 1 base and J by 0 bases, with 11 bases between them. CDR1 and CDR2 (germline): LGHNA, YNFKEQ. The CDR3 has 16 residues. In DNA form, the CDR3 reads TGTGCCAGCAGCCAAGGGGTAGCAGATAGCACAGATACGCAGTATTTT. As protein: CASSQGVADSTDTQYF.

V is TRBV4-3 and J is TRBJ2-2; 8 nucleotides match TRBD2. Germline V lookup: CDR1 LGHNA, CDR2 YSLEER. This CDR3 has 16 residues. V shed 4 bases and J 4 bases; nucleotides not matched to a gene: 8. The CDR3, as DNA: TGCGCCAGCAGCCCAATGAAAAGCGGGAGCACCGGGGAGCTGTTTTTT. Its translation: CASSPMKSGSTGELFF.

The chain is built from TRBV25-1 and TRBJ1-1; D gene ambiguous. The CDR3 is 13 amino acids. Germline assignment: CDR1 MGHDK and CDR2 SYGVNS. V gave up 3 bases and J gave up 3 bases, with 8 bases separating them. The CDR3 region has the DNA TGTGCCAGCAGTGACCAAACGGACACTGAAGCTTTCTTT. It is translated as CASSDQTDTEAFF.

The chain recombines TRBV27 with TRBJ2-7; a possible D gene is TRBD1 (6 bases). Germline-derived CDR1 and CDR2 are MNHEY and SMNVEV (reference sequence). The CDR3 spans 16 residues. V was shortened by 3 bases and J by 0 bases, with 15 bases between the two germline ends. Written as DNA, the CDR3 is TGTGCCAGCAGTTTGGGACAACTAGGAAACTCCTACGAGCAGTACTTC. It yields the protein CASSLGQLGNSYEQYF.

CDR3 protein: CASSIYSGLNQPQHF. The CDR3 coding sequence is TGTGCCAGTAGTATATATTCTGGTCTCAATCAGCCCCAGCATTTT. The J gene is TRBJ1-5, the V gene TRBV19, with D hard to call. Germline loops: CDR1 LNHDA, CDR2 SQIVND (reference sequence). The CDR3 is 15 residues long. The V end was cut by 2 bases, the J end by 3 bases, with 11 bases between.

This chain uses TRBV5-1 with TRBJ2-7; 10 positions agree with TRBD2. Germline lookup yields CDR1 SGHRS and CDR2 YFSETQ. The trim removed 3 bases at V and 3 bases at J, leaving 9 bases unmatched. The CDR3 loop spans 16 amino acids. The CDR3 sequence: CASSSQGLARGYEQYF. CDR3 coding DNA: TGCGCCAGCAGCTCCCAGGGACTAGCGAGAGGCTACGAGCAGTACTTC.

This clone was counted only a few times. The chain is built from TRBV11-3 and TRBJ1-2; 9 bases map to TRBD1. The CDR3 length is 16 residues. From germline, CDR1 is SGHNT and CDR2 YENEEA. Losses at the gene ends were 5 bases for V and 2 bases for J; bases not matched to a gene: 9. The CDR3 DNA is TGTGCCAGCAGCGCACGGACAGGGGAAGAGAACTATGGCTACACCTTC. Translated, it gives CASSARTGEENYGYTF.